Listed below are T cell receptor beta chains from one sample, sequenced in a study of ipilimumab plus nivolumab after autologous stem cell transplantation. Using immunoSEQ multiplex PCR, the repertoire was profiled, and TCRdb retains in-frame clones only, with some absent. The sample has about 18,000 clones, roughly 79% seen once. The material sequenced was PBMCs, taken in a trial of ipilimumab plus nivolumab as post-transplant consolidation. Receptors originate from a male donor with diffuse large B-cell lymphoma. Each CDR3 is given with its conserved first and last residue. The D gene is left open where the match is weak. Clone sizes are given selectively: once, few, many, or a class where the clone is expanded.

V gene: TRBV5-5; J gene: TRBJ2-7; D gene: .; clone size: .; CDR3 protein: CASSHVEEQYF; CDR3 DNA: TGTGCCAGCAGCCACGTTGAGGAGCAGTACTTC
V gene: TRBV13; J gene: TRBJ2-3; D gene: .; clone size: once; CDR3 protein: CASSSRDLLNTDTQYF; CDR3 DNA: TGTGCCAGCAGCTCCCGGGACTTACTCAACACAGATACGCAGTATTTT
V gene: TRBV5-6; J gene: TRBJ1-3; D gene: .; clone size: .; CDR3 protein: CASSPSDAGNTIYF; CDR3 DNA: TGTGCCAGCAGCCCGTCCGACGCGGGAAACACCATATATTTT
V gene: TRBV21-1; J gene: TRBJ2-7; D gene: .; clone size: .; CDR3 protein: CASSHWTSGEAYEQYF; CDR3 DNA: TGTGCCAGCAGCCATTGGACTAGCGGGGAGGCCTACGAGCAGTACTTC
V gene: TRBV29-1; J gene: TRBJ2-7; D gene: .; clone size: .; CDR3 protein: CSVESDADSGGFGYEQYF; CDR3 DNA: TGCAGCGTTGAATCCGATGCGGACTCAGGCGGATTCGGGTACGAGCAGTACTTC
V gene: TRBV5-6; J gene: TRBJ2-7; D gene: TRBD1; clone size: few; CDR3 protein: CASKDRANYEQYF; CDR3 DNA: TGTGCCAGCAAGGACAGGGCGAACTACGAGCAGTACTTC
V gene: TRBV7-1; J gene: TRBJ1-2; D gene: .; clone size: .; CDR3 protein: CASSLSGAYSVF; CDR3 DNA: TGTGCCAGCAGCTTATCCGGGGCCTACTCCGTCTTC
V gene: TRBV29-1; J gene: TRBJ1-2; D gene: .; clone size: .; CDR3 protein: CSAESTGNYGYTF; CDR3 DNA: TGCAGCGCCGAATCTACAGGGAACTATGGCTACACCTTC
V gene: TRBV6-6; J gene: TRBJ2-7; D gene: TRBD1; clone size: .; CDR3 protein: CASSYSAGGGYEQYF; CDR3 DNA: TGTGCCAGCAGTTACTCGGCAGGGGGCGGCTACGAGCAGTACTTC
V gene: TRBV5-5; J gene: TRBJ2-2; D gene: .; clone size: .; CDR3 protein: CASGRNTGELFF; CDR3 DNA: TGTGCCAGCGGGAGGAACACCGGGGAGCTGTTTTTT
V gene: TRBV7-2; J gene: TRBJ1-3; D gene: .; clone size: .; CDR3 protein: CASSLGAIGSGNTIYF; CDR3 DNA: TGTGCCAGCAGCTTAGGCGCCATAGGGTCTGGAAACACCATATATTTT
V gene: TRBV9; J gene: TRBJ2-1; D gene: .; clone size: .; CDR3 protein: CASSPRPGLSSYNEQFF; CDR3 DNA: TGTGCCAGCAGCCCCCGTCCAGGACTCTCCTCCTACAATGAGCAGTTCTTC
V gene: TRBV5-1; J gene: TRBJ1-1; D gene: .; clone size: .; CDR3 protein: CASSLGSQGNTEAFF; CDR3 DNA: TGCGCCAGCAGCTTGGGATCGCAGGGGAACACTGAAGCTTTCTTT
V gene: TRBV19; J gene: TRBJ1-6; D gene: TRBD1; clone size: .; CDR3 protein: CASSAGQGRSPLHF; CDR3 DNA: TGTGCCAGTAGTGCGGGACAGGGGCGTTCGCCCCTCCACTTT
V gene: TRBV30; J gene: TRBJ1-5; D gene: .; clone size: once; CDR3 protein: CAWSTVDSNQPQHF; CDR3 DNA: TGTGCCTGGTCGACAGTCGATAGCAATCAGCCCCAGCATTTT
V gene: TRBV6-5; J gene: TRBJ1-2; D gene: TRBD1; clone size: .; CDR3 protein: CASSSIRGRYGYTF; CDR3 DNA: TGTGCCAGCAGTTCGATCAGGGGGCGCTATGGCTACACCTTC
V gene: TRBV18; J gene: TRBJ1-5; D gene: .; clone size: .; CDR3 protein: CASSPGGVTAQHF; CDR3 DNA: TGTGCCAGCTCACCGGGTGGGGTTACGGCCCAGCATTTT
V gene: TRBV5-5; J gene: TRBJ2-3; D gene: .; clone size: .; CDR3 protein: CASSRSTGTRDTQYF; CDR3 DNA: TGTGCCAGCAGCCGATCCACAGGGACCAGAGATACGCAGTATTTT
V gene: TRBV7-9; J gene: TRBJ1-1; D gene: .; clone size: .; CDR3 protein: CASSLTGDTEAFF; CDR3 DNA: TGTGCCAGCAGCCTGACCGGGGACACTGAAGCTTTCTTT
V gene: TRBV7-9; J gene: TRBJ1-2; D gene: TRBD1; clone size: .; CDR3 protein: CASSSRLGTGFGYGYTF; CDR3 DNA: TGTGCCAGCAGCTCCCGGCTTGGGACAGGGTTTGGTTATGGCTACACCTTC
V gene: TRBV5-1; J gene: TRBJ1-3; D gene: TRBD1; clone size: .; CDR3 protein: CASSLRDRGEGNTIYF; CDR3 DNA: TGCGCCAGCAGCCTTCGGGACAGGGGCGAAGGAAACACCATATATTTT
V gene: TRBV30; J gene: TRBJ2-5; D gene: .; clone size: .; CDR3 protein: CAWSLTDLQETQYF; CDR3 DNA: TGTGCCTGGAGTTTAACAGACCTTCAAGAGACCCAGTACTTC
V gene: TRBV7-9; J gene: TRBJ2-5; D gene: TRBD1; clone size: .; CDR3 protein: CASSARDRAKETQYF; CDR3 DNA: TGTGCCAGCAGCGCGCGGGACAGGGCGAAAGAGACCCAGTACTTC
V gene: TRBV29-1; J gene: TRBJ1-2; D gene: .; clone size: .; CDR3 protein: CSVGHNGYTF; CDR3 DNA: TGCAGCGTTGGCCATAATGGCTACACCTTC
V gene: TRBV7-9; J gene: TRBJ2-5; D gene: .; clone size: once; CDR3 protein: CASSLSGRGETQYF; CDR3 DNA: TGTGCCAGCAGCTTGAGCGGTCGCGGGGAGACCCAGTACTTC
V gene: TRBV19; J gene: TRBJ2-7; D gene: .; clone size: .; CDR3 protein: CASSPWTATYEQYF; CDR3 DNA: TGTGCCAGTAGTCCGTGGACAGCGACCTACGAGCAGTACTTC
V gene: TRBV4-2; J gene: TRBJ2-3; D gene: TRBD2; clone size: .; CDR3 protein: CATRLGVAGGTDTQYF; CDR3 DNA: TGTGCCACGCGACTCGGAGTAGCGGGGGGCACAGATACGCAGTATTTT
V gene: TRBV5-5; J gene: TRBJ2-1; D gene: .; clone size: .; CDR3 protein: CASSDSGVWNEQFF; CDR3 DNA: TGTGCCAGCAGCGACTCAGGGGTGTGGAATGAGCAGTTCTTC
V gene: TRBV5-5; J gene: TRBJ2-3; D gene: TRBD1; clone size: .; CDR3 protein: CASSPRTGIADTQYF; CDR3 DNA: TGTGCCAGCAGCCCAAGGACAGGGATTGCAGATACGCAGTATTTT
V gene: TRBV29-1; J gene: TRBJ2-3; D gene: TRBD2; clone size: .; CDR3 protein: CSDQLAGLTDTQYF; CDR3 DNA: TGCAGCGACCAACTAGCGGGGTTGACAGATACGCAGTATTTT
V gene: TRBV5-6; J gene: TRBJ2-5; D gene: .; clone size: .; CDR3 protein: CASSLFVKETQYF; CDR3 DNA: TGTGCCAGCAGCTTGTTCGTGAAAGAGACCCAGTACTTC
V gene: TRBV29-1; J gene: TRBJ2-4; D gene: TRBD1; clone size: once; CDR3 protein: CSYRTGENIQYF; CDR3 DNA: TGCAGCTACCGGACAGGGGAAAACATTCAGTACTTC
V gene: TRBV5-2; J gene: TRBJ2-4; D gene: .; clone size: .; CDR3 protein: CASSPEQGMKNIQYF; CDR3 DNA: TGTGCCAGCAGCCCCGAACAGGGAATGAAAAACATTCAGTACTTC
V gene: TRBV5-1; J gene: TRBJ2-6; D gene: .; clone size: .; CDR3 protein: CASKKQGSLRSGANVLTF; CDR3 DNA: TGCGCCAGCAAAAAACAGGGATCCCTCCGCTCTGGGGCCAACGTCCTGACTTTC
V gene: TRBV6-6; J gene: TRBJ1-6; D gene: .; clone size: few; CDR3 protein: CASSSSYNSPLHF; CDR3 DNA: TGTGCCAGCAGTAGCTCCTATAATTCACCCCTCCACTTT
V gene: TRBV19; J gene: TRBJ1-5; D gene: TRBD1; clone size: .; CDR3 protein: CASSMAGTGYNQPQHF; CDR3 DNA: TGTGCCAGTAGTATGGCCGGGACAGGGTACAATCAGCCCCAGCATTTT
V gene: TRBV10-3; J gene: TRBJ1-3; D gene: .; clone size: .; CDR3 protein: CATGTGNTIYF; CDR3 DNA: TGTGCCACTGGGACAGGAAACACCATATATTTT
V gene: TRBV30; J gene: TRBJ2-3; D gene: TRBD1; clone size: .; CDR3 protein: CAWSSDRITDTQYF; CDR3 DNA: TGTGCCTGGAGCTCGGACAGGATCACAGATACGCAGTATTTT
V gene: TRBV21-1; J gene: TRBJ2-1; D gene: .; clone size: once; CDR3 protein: CASSKGGPSGGPYNEQFF; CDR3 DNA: TGTGCCAGCAGCAAAGGAGGCCCTAGCGGGGGGCCATACAATGAGCAGTTCTTC
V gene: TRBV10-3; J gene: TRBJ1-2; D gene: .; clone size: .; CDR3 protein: CAISRDYGYTF; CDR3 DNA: TGTGCCATCAGCAGGGACTATGGCTACACCTTC
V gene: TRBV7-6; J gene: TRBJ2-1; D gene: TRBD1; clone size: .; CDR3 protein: CASSFRGSSYNEQFF; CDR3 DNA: TGTGCCAGCAGCTTCAGGGGGAGCTCCTACAATGAGCAGTTCTTC
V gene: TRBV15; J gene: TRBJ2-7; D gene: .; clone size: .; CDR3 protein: CATSRGGVAEQYF; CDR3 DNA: TGTGCCACCAGCAGAGGAGGGGTAGCCGAGCAGTACTTC
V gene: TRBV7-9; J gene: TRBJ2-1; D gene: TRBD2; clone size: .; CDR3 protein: CASSSDIAGGRSAFF; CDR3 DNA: TGTGCCAGCAGCTCAGATATAGCGGGGGGAAGGTCGGCGTTCTTC
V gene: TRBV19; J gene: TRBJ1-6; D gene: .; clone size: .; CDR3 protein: CASSRKSSYNSPLHF; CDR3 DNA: TGTGCCAGTAGTCGCAAGAGCTCCTATAATTCACCCCTCCACTTT
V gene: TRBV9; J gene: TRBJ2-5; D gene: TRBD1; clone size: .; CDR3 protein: CASSWTGQETQYF; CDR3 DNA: TGTGCCAGCAGCTGGACAGGCCAAGAGACCCAGTACTTC
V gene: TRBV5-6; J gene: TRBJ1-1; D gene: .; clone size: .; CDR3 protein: CASSIVLNTEAFF; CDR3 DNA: TGTGCCAGCAGCATCGTCCTAAACACTGAAGCTTTCTTT
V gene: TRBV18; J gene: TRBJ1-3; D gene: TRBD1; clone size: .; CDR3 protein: CASSPDRGGGNTIYF; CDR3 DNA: TGTGCCAGCTCCCCGGACAGGGGAGGTGGAAACACCATATATTTT